This T cell receptor beta chain was found in a study of T cell clones after liver transplantation. Study context: Immunosuppression withdrawal was tried within 2 years after liver transplantation in this trial. Tolerance: complete withdrawal held at least one year, liver enzymes staying within twice normal. Findings and limits, study-wide: Donor-reactive sequences fell more than third party-reactive ones, suggesting partial deletion.

Profiling relied on immunoSEQ multiplex PCR, and the TCRdb table lists in-frame clones only, not all of them. Here the sample spans more than 95,000 clones, around nine tenths being singletons. The CDR3 contains 19 residues. Germline loops: CDR1 MGHRA, CDR2 YSYEKL. V lost 0 bases and J 4 bases, leaving 23 bases between the germline ends. About this clone itself: Its antigen is not identified.

This clonotype was sampled from a human patient who received a liver transplant. Some T cells may originate from the graft donor. The chain uses TRBV4-1 and TRBJ2-3, with D perhaps matching TRBD2 (5 bases). Specimen: CD4+ T cells from blood, collected 12 months after liver transplant. This CDR3 is CASSQDGRAEPLQADTQYF. The CDR3 nucleotides are TGCGCCAGCAGCCAAGACGGGCGGGCCGAACCACTTCAAGCAGATACGCAGTATTTT.